Below, one TCR beta chain is given with its context. The antigen remains undetermined. The data stem from a study of blood T cells in healthy people across ages. Primed by a sample-barcoded 5' primer and a J-beta primer mix, a second PCR proceeded for about 6 to 12 cycles. Template switching added a 12-random-nucleotide identifier to every cDNA molecule. TCRdb recomputed calls from the 5' RACE reads with MiXCR, one row per CDR3 protein. The table lists about 1.4 million distinct CDR3 sequences, approximately 60% of them singletons. Study-wide findings and caveats: The unsorted PBMCs prevented any conclusive comparison of naive versus antigen-experienced cells.

Every donor gave 7.5 to 10 milliliters of peripheral blood. Every sample yielded at least 6.5 million isolated PBMCs. Between the trimmed V and J ends, which lost 0 bases and 3 bases, there was a span of 14 bases. In germline, CDR1 is MNHEY, CDR2 SMNVEV (reference sequence). CDR3 length: 16 residues. The sequenced sample was blood. The chain links TRBV27 to TRBJ1-2, with D perhaps TRBD1 (5 bases). The receptor was isolated from a man between 18 and 35 years old in good health. CDR3: CASSLSRWGSDYGYTF. CDR3 nucleotide sequence: TGTGCCAGCAGTTTATCTAGGTGGGGGAGTGACTATGGCTACACCTTC.